These 13 T cell receptor beta chains share one sample of origin, sequenced in a study of metastatic and nonmetastatic thyroid tumors (TCRdb year 2020). No treatment had been received by any patient before thyroid surgery. Preparation of the library involved PCR. TCRdb records Illumina HiSeq 4000 as the sequencer. TCRdb ran its own pipeline on the public reads, namely fastp trimming at Q25 and MiXCR clone calling, and kept in-frame beta chains. The sample table shows 20,000 to 25,000 clones, and 36% are seen once. 20% to 25% of the sample is held by the ten biggest clonotypes. The sequenced material came from blood. The receptor set was obtained from a male donor with papillary thyroid cancer or a benign thyroid nodule (not recorded which). Some clones in this sample may be carry-over from other donors' samples.

This clone was seen repeatedly, ten times or more. V is TRBV2 and J is TRBJ2-7; D unclear. CDR1 is SNHLY and CDR2 is FYNNEI in the germline V gene. Trimming shortened V by 7 bases and J by 3 bases, and 13 bases separated the two germline ends. The CDR3 runs to 13 residues. CDR3 in amino acids: CASIGIANYEQYF. The CDR3, as DNA: TGTGCCAGCATCGGAATCGCCAACTACGAGCAGTACTTC.

The DNA for the CDR3 is TGTGCCAGCAGTGAAAGGGGGGGCGAAGAGACCCAGTACTTC. It encodes CASSERGGEETQYF. V usage is TRBV6-4 and J usage is TRBJ2-5; D is possibly TRBD2 (7 bases). V was cut by 3 bases and J by 3 bases, with 11 bases left in between. This CDR3 contains 14 residues. Per germline, CDR1 MRHNA and CDR2 SNTAGT.

In its sample, this clone was seen many times. The chain couples TRBV28 to TRBJ2-5; D tentatively fits TRBD1 or TRBD2 (6 bases each). The germline V and J ends were trimmed by 10 bases and 2 bases, with 14 bases remaining between them. This CDR3 spans 13 amino acids. CDR1 is MDHEN, CDR2 SYDVKM, per germline. DNA of the CDR3: TGTGCCATCAACCGGGGGACACAAGAGACCCAGTACTTC. Encoded protein: CAINRGTQETQYF.

V gene TRBV7-3 combines with J gene TRBJ1-1; tentative D call: TRBD1 (6 bases). This CDR3 region has 13 residues. The V end lost 5 bases, the J end lost 6 bases, and 13 bases lay between the germline ends. CDR1 is SGHTA, CDR2 FQGTGA, per germline. The CDR3 nucleotides are TGTGCCAGCAGCGTGCAACAGGGTGCTGAAGCTTTCTTT. Amino acids: CASSVQQGAEAFF.

This chain uses TRBV11-1 with TRBJ2-2; D call uncertain. With 1 base removed from V and 5 bases from J, the gap between germline ends came to 5 bases. There are 13 residues in the CDR3. Germline lookup yields CDR1 SGHAT and CDR2 FQDESV (reference sequence). The CDR3 DNA reads TGTGCCAGCAGCTTAGGGGCAACCGGGGAGCTGTTTTTT. It encodes CASSLGATGELFF.

The J gene is TRBJ2-3, the V gene TRBV11-1; D might be TRBD2 (5 bases). The V and J ends lost 5 bases and 12 bases respectively, with 15 bases between them. Germline V CDR1 and CDR2: SGHAT, FQDESV (reference sequence). The CDR3 loop spans 12 amino acids. For the CDR3, the DNA is TGTGCCAGCAGCCCCGACTACAATGCACAGTATTTT. This translates into CASSPDYNAQYF. The whole variable domain, filled in from reference TRBV11-1 and TRBJ2-3, reads EAEVAQSPRYKITEKSQAVAFWCDPISGHATLYWYRQILGQGPELLVQFQDESVVDDSQLPKDRFSAERLKGVDSTLKIQPAELGDSAMYLCASSPDYNAQYFGPGTRLTVL.

This clone has a count of ten or more. This chain connects TRBV7-3 to TRBJ2-6; D gene uncertain. Trimming left V 5 bases short and J 8 bases short, with 16 bases between. CDR1 is SGHTA, CDR2 FQGTGA, per germline. This CDR3 spans 15 amino acids. The CDR3 is CASSPSPAGTNVLTF. The CDR3 DNA follows: TGTGCCAGCAGCCCCTCCCCTGCAGGTACCAACGTCCTGACTTTC.

The chain couples TRBV2 to TRBJ2-2, with TRBD2 matching over 7 bases. The CDR3 runs 14 residues. V was clipped by 8 bases and J by 6 bases; unmatched bases: 9. Germline lookup yields CDR1 SNHLY and CDR2 FYNNEI. For the CDR3, the DNA is TGTGCCAGCGCCCCCTGGGGAGGGGCCGGGGAGCTGTTTTTT. Its protein is CASAPWGGAGELFF.

The chain couples TRBV5-1 to TRBJ2-7, with D tentatively TRBD1 or TRBD2 (5 bases each). V was pared by 0 bases and J by 0 bases, with 10 bases between. Germline V gives CDR1 SGHRS, CDR2 YFSETQ. CDR3 size: 15 residues. The CDR3 region is CASSLDWGPSYEQYF. CDR3 in DNA: TGCGCCAGCAGCTTGGATTGGGGACCCTCCTACGAGCAGTACTTC.

The gene calls are TRBV11-2 and TRBJ2-1; no definite D call. The CDR3 runs to 15 residues. V was cut by 0 bases and J by 0 bases, with 6 bases left in between. Germline V gene lookup returns CDR1 SGHAT and CDR2 FQNNGV. CDR3 protein: CASSLDLSSYNEQFF. CDR3 DNA sequence: TGTGCCAGCAGCTTAGATTTGAGCTCCTACAATGAGCAGTTCTTC.

In this sample, this clone turned up a few times. The rearrangement links TRBV12-3 or TRBV12-4 to TRBJ2-2, with D possibly matching TRBD2 (5 bases). V shed 3 bases and J shed 5 bases, with 16 bases lying between them. The CDR3 extends over 16 amino acids. The CDR3 spells CASSFYGVRMTGELFF. CDR3 coding DNA: TGTGCCAGCAGTTTTTACGGGGTTCGTATGACCGGGGAGCTGTTTTTT.

The CDR3 region is CASSQASGINEQFF. In DNA, the CDR3 is TGCGCCAGCAGCCAAGCTAGCGGGATTAATGAGCAGTTCTTC. The genes are TRBV4-3 and TRBJ2-1; 9 nucleotides match TRBD2. CDR1 is LGHNA and CDR2 is YSLEER in the germline V gene. Trimming took 1 base from V and 7 from J; bases not matched to a gene: 2. There are 14 residues in the CDR3.

J is TRBJ1-6 and V is TRBV20-1, with D uncertain. CDR3 length: 15 amino acids. Germline V gives CDR1 DFQATT, CDR2 SNEGSKA (reference sequence). V lost 3 bases, J lost 0 bases, and 9 bases lay in between. This chain's CDR3 is CSARHTSSYNSPLHF. CDR3 bases: TGCAGTGCTAGGCACACTAGCTCCTATAATTCACCCCTCCACTTT.